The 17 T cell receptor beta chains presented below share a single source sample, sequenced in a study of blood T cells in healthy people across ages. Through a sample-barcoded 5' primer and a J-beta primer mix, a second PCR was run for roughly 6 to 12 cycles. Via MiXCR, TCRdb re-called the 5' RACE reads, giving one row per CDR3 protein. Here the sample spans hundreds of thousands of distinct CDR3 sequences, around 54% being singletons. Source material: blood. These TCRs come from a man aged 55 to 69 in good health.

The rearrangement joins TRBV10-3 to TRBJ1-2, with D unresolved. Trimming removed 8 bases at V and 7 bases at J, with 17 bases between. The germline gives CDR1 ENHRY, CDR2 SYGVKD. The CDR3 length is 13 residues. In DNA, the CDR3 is TGTGCCATCCAGAGAGAAAGCTTGGGTGGCTACACCTTC. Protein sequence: CAIQRESLGGYTF.

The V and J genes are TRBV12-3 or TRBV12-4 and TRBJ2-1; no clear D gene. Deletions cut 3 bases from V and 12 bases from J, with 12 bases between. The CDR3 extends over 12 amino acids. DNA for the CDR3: TGTGCCAGCAGTTTGTGGCTGCAGGCGCAGTTCTTC. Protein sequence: CASSLWLQAQFF.

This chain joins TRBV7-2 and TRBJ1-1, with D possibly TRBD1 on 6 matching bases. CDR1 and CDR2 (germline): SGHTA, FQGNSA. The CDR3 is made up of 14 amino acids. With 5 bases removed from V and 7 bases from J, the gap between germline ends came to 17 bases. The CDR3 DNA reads TGTGCCAGCAGCCCGAGGACAGATCGGGGTGAAGCTTTCTTT. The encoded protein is CASSPRTDRGEAFF.

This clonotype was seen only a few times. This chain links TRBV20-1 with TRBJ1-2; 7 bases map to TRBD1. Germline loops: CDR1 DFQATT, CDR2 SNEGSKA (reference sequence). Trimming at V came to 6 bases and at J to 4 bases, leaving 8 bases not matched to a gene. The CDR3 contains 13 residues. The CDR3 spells CSADYRGGYGYTF. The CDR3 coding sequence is TGCAGTGCGGACTACAGGGGAGGCTATGGCTACACCTTC.

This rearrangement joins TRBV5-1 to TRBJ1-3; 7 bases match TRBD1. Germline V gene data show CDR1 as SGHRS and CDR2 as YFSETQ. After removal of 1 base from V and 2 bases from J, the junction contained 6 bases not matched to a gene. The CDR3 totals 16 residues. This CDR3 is CASSLNAGGAGNTIYF. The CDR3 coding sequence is TGCGCCAGCAGCTTGAACGCAGGGGGTGCTGGAAACACCATATATTTT. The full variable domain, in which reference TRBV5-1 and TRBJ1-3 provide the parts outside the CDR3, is KAGVTQTPRYLIKTRGQQVTLSCSPISGHRSVSWYQQTPGQGLQFLFEYFSETQRNKGNFPGRFSGRQFSNSRSEMNVSTLELGDSALYLCASSLNAGGAGNTIYFGEGSWLTVV.

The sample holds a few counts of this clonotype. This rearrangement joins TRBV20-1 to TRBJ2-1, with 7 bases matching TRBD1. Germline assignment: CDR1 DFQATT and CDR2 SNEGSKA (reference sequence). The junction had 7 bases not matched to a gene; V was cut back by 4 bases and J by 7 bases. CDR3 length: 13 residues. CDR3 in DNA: TGCAGTGCTATGAGGGGGCGCAAAAATGAGCAGTTCTTC. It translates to CSAMRGRKNEQFF.

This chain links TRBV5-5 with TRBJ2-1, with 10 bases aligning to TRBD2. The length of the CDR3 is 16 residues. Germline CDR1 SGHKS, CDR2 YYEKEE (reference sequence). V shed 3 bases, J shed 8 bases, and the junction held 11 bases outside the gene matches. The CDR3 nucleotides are TGTGCCAGCAGCTCTACACTAGCGGGGCGGCTCGATGAGCAGTTCTTC. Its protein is CASSSTLAGRLDEQFF.

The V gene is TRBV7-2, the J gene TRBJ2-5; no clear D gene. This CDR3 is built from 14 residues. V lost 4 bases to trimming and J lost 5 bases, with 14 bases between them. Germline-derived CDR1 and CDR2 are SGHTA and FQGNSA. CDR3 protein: CASSSSVARETQYF. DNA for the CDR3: TGTGCCAGCAGCTCCTCGGTGGCCCGGGAGACCCAGTACTTC.

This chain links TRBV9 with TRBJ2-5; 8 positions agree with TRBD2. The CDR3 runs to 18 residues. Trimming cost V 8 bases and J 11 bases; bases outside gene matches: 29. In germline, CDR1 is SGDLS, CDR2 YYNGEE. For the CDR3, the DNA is TGTGCCAGGCCTGCCGGGGGGGCCAGAAAGGCGTCCTACAATGAGCAGTACTTC. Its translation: CARPAGGARKASYNEQYF.

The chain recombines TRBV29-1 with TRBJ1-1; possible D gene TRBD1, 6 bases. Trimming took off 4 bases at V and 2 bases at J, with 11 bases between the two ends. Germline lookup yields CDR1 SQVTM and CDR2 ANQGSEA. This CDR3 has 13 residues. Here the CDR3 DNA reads TGCAGCGTTGCTGAACAGGGAAACACTGAAGCTTTCTTT. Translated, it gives CSVAEQGNTEAFF.

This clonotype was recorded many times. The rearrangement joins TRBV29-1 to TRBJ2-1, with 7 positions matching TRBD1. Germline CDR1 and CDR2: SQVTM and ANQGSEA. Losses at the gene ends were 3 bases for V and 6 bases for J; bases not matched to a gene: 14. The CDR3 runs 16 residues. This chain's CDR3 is CSVETNRGGPFNEQFF. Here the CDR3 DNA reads TGCAGCGTTGAGACTAATCGAGGGGGCCCCTTCAATGAGCAGTTCTTC.

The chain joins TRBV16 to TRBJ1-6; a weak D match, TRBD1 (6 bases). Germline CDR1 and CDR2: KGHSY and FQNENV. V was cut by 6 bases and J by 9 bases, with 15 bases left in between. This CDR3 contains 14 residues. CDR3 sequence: CASRGTGMSSPLHF. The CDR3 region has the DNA TGTGCCAGCAGGGGCACAGGGATGTCTTCACCCCTCCACTTT. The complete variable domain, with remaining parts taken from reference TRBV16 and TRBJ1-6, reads GEEVAQTPKHLVRGEGQKAKLYCAPIKGHSYVFWYQQVLKNEFKFLISFQNENVFDETGMPKERFSAKCLPNSPCSLEIQATKLEDSAVYFCASRGTGMSSPLHFGNGTRLTVT.

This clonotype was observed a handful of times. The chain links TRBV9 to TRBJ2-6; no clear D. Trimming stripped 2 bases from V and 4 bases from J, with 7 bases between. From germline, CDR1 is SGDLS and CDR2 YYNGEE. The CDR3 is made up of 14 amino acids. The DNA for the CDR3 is TGTGCCAGCAGCGTTACTGGAGGGGCCAACGTCCTGACTTTC. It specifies CASSVTGGANVLTF. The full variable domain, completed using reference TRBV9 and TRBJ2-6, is DSGVTQTPKHLITATGQRVTLRCSPRSGDLSVYWYQQSLDQGLQFLIQYYNGEERAKGNILERFSAQQFPDLHSELNLSSLELGDSALYFCASSVTGGANVLTFGAGSRLTVL.

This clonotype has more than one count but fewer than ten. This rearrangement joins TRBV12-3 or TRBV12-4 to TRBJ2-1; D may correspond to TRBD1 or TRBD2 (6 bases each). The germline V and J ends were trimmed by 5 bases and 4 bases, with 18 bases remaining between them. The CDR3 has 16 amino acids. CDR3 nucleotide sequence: TGTGCCAGCAGTCTCCGATGGGGGGCGCGGTACAATGAGCAGTTCTTC. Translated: CASSLRWGARYNEQFF.

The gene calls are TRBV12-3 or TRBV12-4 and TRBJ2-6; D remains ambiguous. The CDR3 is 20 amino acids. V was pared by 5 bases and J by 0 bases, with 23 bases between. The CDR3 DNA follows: TGTGCCAGCAGTCCTCGTGGGCGATTTTTTACCCTCTCTGGGGCCAACGTCCTGACTTTC. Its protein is CASSPRGRFFTLSGANVLTF.

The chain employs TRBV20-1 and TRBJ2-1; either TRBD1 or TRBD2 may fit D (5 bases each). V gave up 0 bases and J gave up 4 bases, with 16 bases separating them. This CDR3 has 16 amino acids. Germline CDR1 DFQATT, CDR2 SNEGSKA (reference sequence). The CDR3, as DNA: TGCAGTGCTAGAGACTCCGGCGAGGGGTTTTACAATGAGCAGTTCTTC. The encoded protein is CSARDSGEGFYNEQFF.

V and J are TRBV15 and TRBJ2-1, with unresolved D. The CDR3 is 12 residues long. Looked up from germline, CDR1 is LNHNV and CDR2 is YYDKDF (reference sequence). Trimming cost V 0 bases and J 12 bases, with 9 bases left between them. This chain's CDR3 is CATSRDNSLQFF. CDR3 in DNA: TGTGCCACCAGCAGAGATAATAGCCTGCAGTTCTTC.